This TCR beta chain was recovered during a study of blood T cells in healthy people across ages. Findings of the study overall: Age showed a roughly linear inverse relationship with TCR beta diversity per million T cells. In these data, TCR beta diversity tracked strongly with naive T cell percentage.

A second PCR, run for roughly 6 to 11 cycles, used a sample-barcoded 5' primer plus a J-beta primer mix. Paired-end reads containing CDR3 totaled no fewer than 2.5 million for each sample. TCRdb ran MiXCR on the 5' RACE reads and lists one entry per CDR3 protein. The sample includes approximately 800,000 distinct CDR3 sequences, around 25% of them seen just once. The CDR3 has 14 amino acids. V was pared by 0 bases and J by 10 bases, with 10 bases between. CDR1 and CDR2 from the germline V gene are MRHNA and SNTAGT. Notes on this clonotype: Its antigen is still unknown.

The data were also submitted as part of a second study, on T cells of mothers and their children.

The source is a boy aged 5-17 years in good health. Sequences were obtained from blood. The gene calls are TRBV6-4 and TRBJ1-6, with D possibly TRBD1 on 6 matching bases. The CDR3 loop is CASSDSYRESPLHF. Written as DNA, the CDR3 is TGTGCCAGCAGTGACTCGTACAGGGAATCACCCCTCCACTTT.